Below, one T cell receptor beta chain is given with its context. The antigen remains unidentified. This sample is part of a study of cytomegalovirus exposure and HLA in healthy donors. Overall study findings and caveats: Some highly shared sequence variants likely arose as a pipeline artifact. Cytomegalovirus-associated TCR beta chains were listed, numbering some 170.

This CDR3 spans 12 amino acids. Trimming took off 4 bases at V and 4 bases at J, with 8 bases between the two ends. Germline values: CDR1 SGHVS, CDR2 FQNEAQ. PCR used 60 Vbeta primers and 13 Jbeta primers. Authors' methods: As a later analysis found, there were approximately 80 million unique TCR beta chains, of which roughly 11 million were shared. Using immunoSEQ multiplex PCR, the repertoire was profiled, and TCRdb retains in-frame clones only, with some absent. V and J calls and clone size come straight from that table; D and trimming were deduced from the DNA. The table records about 150,000 clones, 63% of them present only once.

The specimen sequenced was PBMCs. The source of this sequence is a woman aged 60-75 years in good health and CMV-seropositive. The rearrangement uses TRBV7-8 and TRBJ2-7; D unclear. This CDR3 reads CASSSDTYEQYF. CDR3 sequence (DNA): TGTGCCAGCAGCTCAGACACGTACGAGCAGTACTTC.